This T cell receptor beta chain was captured by sequencing in a study of Ad26.COV2.S vaccination and SARS-CoV-2 variants. Trimming removed 0 bases from V and 9 bases from J, with 15 bases in between. The germline V gene encodes CDR1 SGHRS and CDR2 YFSETQ. This CDR3 has 14 residues. This clone was counted only a few times. Its target is not known. The sample's treatment: some 20 received Ad26.COV2.S at low or high dose, single or two shots; roughly five received placebo; per-sample allocation not given. Sampling happened 63 days after the first vaccine or placebo injection. Donation was by an adult aged 18-55 years who was in Boston. The repertoire was sequenced with immunoSEQ multiplex PCR; TCRdb's copy has only in-frame clones and lacks some. The data contain 300,000 to 400,000 clones, approximately 90% of them singletons. Whole-study findings and limits: It is possible that the TCR breadth and depth analyses underestimated the total T cell responses.

The V gene is TRBV5-1, the J gene TRBJ2-5, with a weak D call TRBD1 (5 bases). Sample: peripheral blood, taken in a trial of Ad26.COV2.S vaccine versus placebo. The clonotype originates from a person aged 18-60 years who received the Ad26.COV2.S COVID-19 vaccine or a placebo. The CDR3 reads CASSLATDGASQYF. CDR3 in DNA: TGCGCCAGCAGCTTGGCTACGGATGGGGCGTCCCAGTACTTC.